The rows below give T cell receptor beta chains drawn from one sample of a study of blood T cell repertoires in COVID-19. Clones were read by immunoSEQ multiplex PCR, and TCRdb kept only the in-frame ones, dropping some. The top ten clones hold 1.5% to 2% of a sample with around 88,000 clones, roughly 90% of them seen once. The sequencing input was peripheral blood. These receptors were collected from a man aged 55 to 70 with acute or convalescent COVID-19. CDR3s include the opening cysteine and the closing phenylalanine or tryptophan.

CDR3	V
CASTPGGREQETQYF	TRBV9
CASSLAGAGTEAFF	TRBV7-9
CASSDQTGAGANVLTF	TRBV10-2
CASSTIAGGYNEQFF	TRBV19
CASSPRAVETGGEKLFF	TRBV9
CASSGKQGARDEAFF	TRBV5-4
CASSLRLAEYNEQFF	TRBV12-1
CASSLTNTGELFF	TRBV12-3/TRBV12-4
CSASPGQGSLAVDTQYF	TRBV20-1
CASSRDSAEGYTF	TRBV5-1
CASSPNRGGGMNTEAFF	TRBV6-2/TRBV6-3
CASWWAGRINEQFF	TRBV2
CSASAVYEQYF	TRBV20-1
CASRKELAGGNEQFF	TRBV2
CSVGGRASTPSYEQYF	TRBV29-1
CASSKTGTSSQYF	TRBV7-2
CASSFAQNNEQFF	TRBV12-3/TRBV12-4
CASSKDGGFLDTQYF	TRBV27
CASSQLGESSYEQYF	TRBV3-1/TRBV3-2
CASSLRSGRTDTQYF	TRBV7-2
CASSFGGPNYEQYF	TRBV11-2
CAWSAPGTGATYEQYF	TRBV30
CASSLAEVPGGETQYF	TRBV5-1
CASSGRQGFGNQPQHF	TRBV19
CASSLWDRRPSTDTQYF	TRBV11-3
CASKVRGDPISNQPQHF	TRBV19
CASSESTGDDEQFF	TRBV6-1
CASSLPPYGRVNQPQHF	TRBV7-7
CASRTGVGQPQHF	TRBV6-5
CASSPVRSEGLDTQYF	TRBV13
CASSYSGGSPTGELFF	TRBV6-5
CASSSRLAGSTYNEQFF	TRBV7-3
CAISESLPDRLGQPQHF	TRBV10-3
CASSIGTSGRAPTNTGELFF	TRBV19
CAWSLGTNSHTQYF	TRBV30
CASSPGEAVTYEQYF	TRBV27
CASSLRGAGSWTYEQYF	TRBV5-6
CATSKFKGDTGADTQYF	TRBV15
CASSYGTSGYEQYF	TRBV6-2/TRBV6-3